This is a list of T cell receptor beta chains from one sample in a study of blood T cell repertoires in COVID-19. TCRdb's table, derived via immunoSEQ multiplex PCR, lists solely in-frame clones and lacks some. Altogether over 350,000 clones are present, around 90% being singletons, with the ten largest covering more than 0.95%. The specimen was PBMCs or T cells enriched from blood (not recorded which). Receptors originate from a woman aged 18-29 years who had recovered from COVID-19. The CDR3 runs from the conserved cysteine through the conserved F or W. D genes are given only for firm matches.

J | V | D | DNA | CDR3
TRBJ1-2 | TRBV7-9 | - | TGTGCCAGCAGCTTACGAGGTTATGGCTACACCTTC | CASSLRGYGYTF
TRBJ2-1 | TRBV27 | - | TGTGCCAGCCAGGAACGGTGGAATGAGCAGTTCTTC | CASQERWNEQFF
TRBJ2-7 | TRBV19 | TRBD2 | TGTGCCAGTAGTGGGGAGGGGCTTTCCTACGAGCAGTACTTC | CASSGEGLSYEQYF
TRBJ1-5 | TRBV28 | TRBD1 | TGTGCCAGCAGTCATAGGGGGCTGGGCAATCAGCCCCAGCATTTT | CASSHRGLGNQPQHF
TRBJ2-3 | TRBV14 | TRBD2 | TGTGCCAGCAGCCGCTGGACTAGCGGGGACACAGATACGCAGTATTTT | CASSRWTSGDTDTQYF
TRBJ1-1 | TRBV10-2 | - | TGCGCCAGCAGTGCAGGGTTCTACACTGAAGCTTTCTTT | CASSAGFYTEAFF
TRBJ1-1 | TRBV2 | - | TGTGCCGCTAGGGGGGGGCGCCTTACTGAAGCTTTCTTT | CAARGGRLTEAFF
TRBJ1-4 | TRBV19 | - | TGTGCCAGTAGTTCCGTCCTACAGTTTAATGAAAAACTGTTTTTT | CASSSVLQFNEKLFF
TRBJ2-1 | TRBV19 | TRBD1 | TGTGCCAGTAGTAAACCGGGACAGGGTACCTACAATGAGCAGTTCTTC | CASSKPGQGTYNEQFF
TRBJ1-1 | TRBV6-1 | TRBD1 | TGTGCCAGCAGTGAAAGCAGGGGGCATACTGAAGCTTTCTTT | CASSESRGHTEAFF
TRBJ1-2 | TRBV6-5 | TRBD1 | TGTGCCAGCAGTTACTCGGGACAGGGGGATTACTATGGCTACACCTTC | CASSYSGQGDYYGYTF
TRBJ2-5 | TRBV19 | TRBD1 | TGTGCCAGTAGAGGACCGACAGGGATCGAGACCCAGTACTTC | CASRGPTGIETQYF
TRBJ2-2 | TRBV24-1 | TRBD2 | TGTGCCACCAGGGGCCGGGGTAGCGGGGGCCTAAACACCGGGGAGCTGTTTTTT | CATRGRGSGGLNTGELFF
TRBJ1-1 | TRBV5-5 | TRBD1 | TGTGCCAGCAGCTTCGGGACAGGGGTATGGACTGAAGCTTTCTTT | CASSFGTGVWTEAFF
TRBJ2-7 | TRBV9 | TRBD1 | TGTGCCAGCAGCTATAATAACGACAGGGTGGGGCAGTACTTC | CASSYNNDRVGQYF
TRBJ1-3 | TRBV18 | TRBD1 | TGTGCCAGCTCACCATTCGGGGACAGGGCTTCAGGAAACACCATATATTTT | CASSPFGDRASGNTIYF
TRBJ1-2 | TRBV11-2 | - | TGTGCCAGCAGCTTATCTACCGACTATGGCTACACCTTC | CASSLSTDYGYTF
TRBJ2-5 | TRBV6-1 | - | TGTGCCAGCAGTGAAGCGGGGCTCCAGACCCAGTACTTC | CASSEAGLQTQYF
TRBJ2-5 | TRBV7-9 | TRBD2 | TGTGCCAGCAGCCCGGGACTAGCGGAAGAGACCCAGTACTTC | CASSPGLAEETQYF
TRBJ1-6 | TRBV28 | TRBD1 | TGTGCCACCTACGGACCGGGACAGAATTCACCCCTCCACTTT | CATYGPGQNSPLHF